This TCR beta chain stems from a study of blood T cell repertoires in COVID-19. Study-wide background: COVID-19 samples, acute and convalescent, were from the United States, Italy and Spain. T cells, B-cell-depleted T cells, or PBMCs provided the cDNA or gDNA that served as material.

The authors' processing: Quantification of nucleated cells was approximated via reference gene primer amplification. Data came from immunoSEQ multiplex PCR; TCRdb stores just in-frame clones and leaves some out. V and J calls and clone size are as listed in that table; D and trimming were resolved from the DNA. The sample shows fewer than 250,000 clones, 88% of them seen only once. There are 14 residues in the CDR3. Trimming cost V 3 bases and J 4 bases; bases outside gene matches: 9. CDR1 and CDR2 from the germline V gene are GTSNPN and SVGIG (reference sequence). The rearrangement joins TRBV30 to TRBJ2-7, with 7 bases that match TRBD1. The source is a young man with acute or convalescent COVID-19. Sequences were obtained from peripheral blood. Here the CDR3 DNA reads TGTGCCTGGAGGATTGAGGGACAGATATACGAGCAGTACTTC. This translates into CAWRIEGQIYEQYF.